Following are 22 T cell receptor beta chains from one sample sequenced in a study of shared clonotypes between healthy human individuals. Repertoires were generated with immunoSEQ multiplex PCR, while TCRdb's copy carries only in-frame clones and drops some. The profile covers over 2 million clones, with roughly 96% appearing a single time and 0.13% taken by the ten largest. The specimen was naive CD4+ T cells sorted from blood. Subset defined: CD45RA+ positively selected. The receptors were sampled from a young man in good health.

The chain recombines TRBV5-4 with TRBJ2-7, with TRBD1 matching over 8 bases. Germline values: CDR1 SGHNT, CDR2 YYREEE (reference sequence). This CDR3 comprises 13 residues. Trimming removed 2 bases from V and 12 bases from J; junction bases left unmatched: 10. The chain's CDR3 is CASSFTPQGVRYF. The CDR3 nucleotides are TGTGCCAGCAGCTTCACTCCACAGGGGGTGCGGTACTTC.

The chain uses TRBV21-1 and TRBJ2-5; the D segment call TRBD1 is taken from the table without a DNA check. TRBV21-1 is a pseudogene. The CDR3 is 15 amino acids. CDR3 in amino acids: CASSKVQGAAEAQYF. As DNA, the CDR3 is TGTGCCAGCAGCAAAGTGCAAGGGGCGGCAGAGGCCCAGTACTTC.

The chain links TRBV5-4 to TRBJ1-4, with D unresolved. The germline CDR1 and CDR2 sequences are SGHNT and YYREEE (reference sequence). The CDR3 is 14 amino acids. Trimming shortened V by 4 bases and J by 8 bases, and 15 bases separated the two germline ends. CDR3 sequence (DNA): TGTGCCAGCAGCCCCCAAGGGCGAACCGAAAAACTGTTTTTT. Translation gives CASSPQGRTEKLFF.

The rearrangement joins TRBV4-3 to TRBJ2-7; 7 nucleotides align to TRBD1. CDR1 and CDR2 from the germline V gene are LGHNA and YSLEER. The CDR3 is made up of 15 amino acids. J gave up 3 bases and V 0 bases, and 5 bases lay outside the gene matches. The CDR3 DNA is TGCGCCAGCAGCCAAGAGACAGGGCCGTTCTACGAGCAGTACTTC. It translates to CASSQETGPFYEQYF.

The V and J genes are TRBV11-2 and TRBJ2-7; tentatively, D is TRBD1 (6 bases). The CDR3 consists of 13 residues. The V and J ends lost 7 bases and 10 bases respectively, with 20 bases between them. Germline V lookup: CDR1 SGHAT, CDR2 FQNNGV. CDR3 loop: CASTPTPGQLQYF. The DNA for the CDR3 is TGTGCCAGCACCCCAACCCCTGGACAGCTACAGTACTTC.

In its sample, this clone was seen once. The V and J genes are TRBV6-4 and TRBJ1-2; possible D gene TRBD1, 5 bases. Trimming cost V 4 bases and J 6 bases, with 12 bases left between them. In germline, CDR1 is MRHNA, CDR2 SNTAGT. This CDR3 spans 13 amino acids. The CDR3 is CASSAAGQDGYTF. The CDR3 DNA sequence: TGTGCCAGCAGTGCAGCAGGGCAGGATGGCTACACCTTC.

V is TRBV10-3 and J is TRBJ2-3; possible D gene TRBD1, 5 bases. The CDR3 loop spans 15 amino acids. CDR1 is ENHRY, CDR2 SYGVKD, per germline. Trimming removed 2 bases at V and 0 bases at J, with 9 bases between. The chain's CDR3 is CAISENRQSTDTQYF. DNA for the CDR3: TGTGCCATCAGTGAGAACAGACAGAGCACAGATACGCAGTATTTT.

The chain couples TRBV5-4 to TRBJ2-1; 11 bases agree with TRBD2. V lost 2 bases, J lost 8 bases, and 6 bases stayed unmatched. CDR1 is SGHNT, CDR2 YYREEE, per germline (reference sequence). The CDR3 runs 15 residues. CDR3 DNA: TGTGCCAGCAGCTTTAGAACTAGCGGGAGTTATGAGCAGTTCTTC. Protein: CASSFRTSGSYEQFF. Full variable domain (rest looked up from reference TRBV5-4 and TRBJ2-1): ETGVTQSPTHLIKTRGQQVTLRCSSQSGHNTVSWYQQALGQGPQFIFQYYREEENGRGNFPPRFSGLQFPNYSSELNVNALELDDSALYLCASSFRTSGSYEQFFGPGTRLTVL.

The rearrangement uses TRBV19 and TRBJ1-2; 8 bases match TRBD1. The V gene's germline CDR1 is LNHDA and CDR2 SQIVND (reference sequence). The CDR3 loop spans 16 amino acids. V shed 4 bases and J 4 bases; nucleotides not matched to a gene: 11. Written as DNA, the CDR3 is TGTGCCAGTAGTAGTGATTCCGGACAGGGCCTCTATGGCTACACCTTC. Amino acid sequence: CASSSDSGQGLYGYTF.

The genes are TRBV28 and TRBJ1-1, with D perhaps TRBD1 (5 bases). Trimming took 7 bases from V and 8 from J, leaving 20 bases between them. The CDR3 contains 14 residues. Per germline, CDR1 MDHEN and CDR2 SYDVKM. CDR3 bases: TGTGCCAGCATCGGCACGGGACGGACGGCCGAAGCTTTCTTT. Translated, it gives CASIGTGRTAEAFF.

This chain uses TRBV4-2 with TRBJ2-3, with 12 positions matching TRBD2. V trimming: 2 bases; J trimming: 2 bases; junction bases outside the gene matches: 8. The CDR3 sequence is 18 residues long. CDR1 and CDR2 (germline): LGHNA, YNFKEQ. The CDR3, as DNA: TGTGCCAGCAGCCAATTACGGACTAGCGGGGACGACACAGATACGCAGTATTTT. It translates to CASSQLRTSGDDTDTQYF.

The rearrangement uses TRBV30 and TRBJ1-1; the D gene is possibly TRBD1 (6 bases). This CDR3 is built from 16 residues. V lost 7 bases and J lost 1, with 22 bases in between. Per the germline V gene, CDR1 is GTSNPN and CDR2 is SVGIG (reference sequence). CDR3 amino acids: CASTRGIGLGNTEAFF. In DNA, the CDR3 is TGTGCCTCGACCAGGGGAATCGGTCTAGGGAACACTGAAGCTTTCTTT.

In nucleotides, the CDR3 is TGTGCCAGCAGCCGCTCAGAGGCATCCGGCTACGAGCAGTACTTC. Translated: CASSRSEASGYEQYF. V usage is TRBV4-2 and J usage is TRBJ2-7, with D unclear. Looked up from germline, CDR1 is LGHNA and CDR2 is YNFKEQ. This CDR3 contains 15 residues. Trimming shortened V by 4 bases and J by 3 bases, and 16 bases separated the two germline ends.

This chain joins TRBV5-1 and TRBJ2-1, with 14 bases aligning to TRBD2. Germline assignment: CDR1 SGHRS and CDR2 YFSETQ. The ends lost 4 bases at V and 1 base at J; junction bases unmatched: 10. This CDR3 spans 19 amino acids. CDR3 in DNA: TGCGCCAGCAGCCCCGAAGGACTAGCGGGGGGCCCGTCCTACAATGAGCAGTTCTTC. Residues: CASSPEGLAGGPSYNEQFF.

V is TRBV11-2 and J is TRBJ1-3; D is perhaps TRBD1 (5 bases). With 5 bases removed from V and 0 bases from J, the gap between germline ends came to 11 bases. Germline-derived CDR1 and CDR2 are SGHAT and FQNNGV. This CDR3 contains 15 residues. CDR3 sequence: CASSRDRSSGNTIYF. DNA of the CDR3: TGTGCCAGCAGCCGGGACCGTAGCTCTGGAAACACCATATATTTT.

V and J are TRBV5-1 and TRBJ2-5; 9 nucleotides match TRBD1. V lost 4 bases, J lost 1 base, and 2 bases stayed unmatched. This CDR3 is 14 amino acids long. Per germline, CDR1 SGHRS and CDR2 YFSETQ. In nucleotides, the CDR3 is TGCGCCAGCAGCAGGGACAGGGCCCAAGAGACCCAGTACTTC. This encodes CASSRDRAQETQYF.

This chain joins TRBV6-5 and TRBJ2-5, with 9 bases fitting TRBD1. The CDR3 is 14 amino acids. Germline V gives CDR1 MNHEY, CDR2 SVGAGI. V dropped 4 bases and J dropped 4; count of bases not matched to a gene: 4. The CDR3 DNA is TGTGCCAGCAGTTCAACAGGGGGCCGAGAGACCCAGTACTTC. Its translation: CASSSTGGRETQYF.

The chain recombines TRBV7-9 with TRBJ1-1; 7 positions match TRBD1. V lost 5 bases to trimming and J lost 10 bases; unmatched junction nucleotides: 10. Per germline, CDR1 SEHNR and CDR2 FQNEAQ (reference sequence). This CDR3 comprises 13 residues. The CDR3 DNA reads TGTGCCAGCAGCCAGATTCAGACAGGGCGAGCTTTCTTT. It is translated as CASSQIQTGRAFF. The complete variable domain, with remaining parts taken from reference TRBV7-9 and TRBJ1-1, reads DTGVSQNPRHKITKRGQNVTFRCDPISEHNRLYWYRQTLGQGPEFLTYFQNEAQLEKSRLLSDRFSAERPKGSFSTLEIQRTEQGDSAMYLCASSQIQTGRAFFGQGTRLTVV.

This clone was detected only a few times. A read error may explain this, as a much larger clone is one base away. The chain is built from TRBV25-1 and TRBJ2-7; 7 bases are shared with TRBD2. J gave up 4 bases and V 7 bases, and 10 bases lay outside the gene matches. The germline V gene has CDR1 MGHDK and CDR2 SYGVNS. The CDR3 has 14 amino acids. CDR3 bases: TGTGCCAGCATGGGGCGGGGGAGTGAGTACGAGCAGTACTTC. It codes for CASMGRGSEYEQYF.

The chain is built from TRBV6-6 and TRBJ2-7; D gene uncertain. CDR1 and CDR2 from the germline V gene are MNHNY and SVGAGI (reference sequence). The V end was cut by 5 bases, the J end by 3 bases, with 11 bases between. This CDR3 has 13 amino acids. CDR3 amino acids: CASSRGPFYEQYF. Written as DNA, the CDR3 is TGTGCCAGCAGTCGCGGACCGTTCTACGAGCAGTACTTC.

The V call is TRBV4-1, the J call TRBJ1-2; no clear D. Germline values: CDR1 MGHRA, CDR2 YSYEKL. The CDR3 covers 14 residues. V was pared by 1 base and J by 3 bases, with 9 bases between. The CDR3 is CASSQVRGDYGYTF. The DNA of the CDR3 is TGCGCCAGCAGCCAAGTGAGAGGTGACTATGGCTACACCTTC.

The chain recombines TRBV6-1 with TRBJ2-7, with 8 bases fitting TRBD2. Germline CDR1 MNHNS, CDR2 SASEGT. The V gene end was trimmed by 1 base and the J gene end by 0 bases; junction bases not matched to a gene: 8. The length of the CDR3 is 17 residues. The CDR3 nucleotides read TGTGCCAGCAGTGAAGAGGCGCCAGCGGGGGTCTCCTACGAGCAGTACTTC. Amino acids: CASSEEAPAGVSYEQYF.